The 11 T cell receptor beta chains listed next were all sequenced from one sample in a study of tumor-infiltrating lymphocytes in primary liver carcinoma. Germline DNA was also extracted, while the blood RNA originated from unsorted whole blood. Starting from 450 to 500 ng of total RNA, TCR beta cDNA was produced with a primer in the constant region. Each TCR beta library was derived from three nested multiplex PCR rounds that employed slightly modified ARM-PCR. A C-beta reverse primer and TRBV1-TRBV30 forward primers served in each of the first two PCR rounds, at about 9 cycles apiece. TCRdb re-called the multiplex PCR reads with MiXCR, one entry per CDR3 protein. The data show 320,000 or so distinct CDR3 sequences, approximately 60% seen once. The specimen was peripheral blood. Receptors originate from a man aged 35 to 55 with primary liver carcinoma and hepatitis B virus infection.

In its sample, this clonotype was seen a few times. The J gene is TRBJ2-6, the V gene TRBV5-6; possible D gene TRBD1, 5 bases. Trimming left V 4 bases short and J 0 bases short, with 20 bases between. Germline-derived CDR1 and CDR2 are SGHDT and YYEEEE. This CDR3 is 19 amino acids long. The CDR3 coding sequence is TGTGCCAGCAGCCTGGGCAGGGCCGGGTTGGGCTCTGGGGCCAACGTCCTGACTTTC. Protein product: CASSLGRAGLGSGANVLTF.

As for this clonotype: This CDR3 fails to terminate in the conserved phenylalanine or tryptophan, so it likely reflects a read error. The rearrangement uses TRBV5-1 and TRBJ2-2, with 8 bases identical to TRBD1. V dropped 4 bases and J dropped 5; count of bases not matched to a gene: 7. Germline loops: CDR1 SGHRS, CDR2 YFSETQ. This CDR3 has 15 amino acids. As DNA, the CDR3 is TGCGCCAGCAGCAGGACAGGGCCGGGAACCGGGGAGCTGTTTTCT. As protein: CASSRTGPGTGELFS.

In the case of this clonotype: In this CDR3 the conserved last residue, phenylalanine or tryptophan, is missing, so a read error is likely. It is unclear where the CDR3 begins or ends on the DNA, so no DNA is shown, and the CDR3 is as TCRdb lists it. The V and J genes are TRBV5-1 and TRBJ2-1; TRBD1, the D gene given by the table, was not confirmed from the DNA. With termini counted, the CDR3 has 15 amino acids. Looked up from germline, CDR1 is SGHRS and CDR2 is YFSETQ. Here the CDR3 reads CASSLYGFEGDSRFL.

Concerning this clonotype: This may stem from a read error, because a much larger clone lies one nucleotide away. For the CDR3, the DNA is TGTGCCAGCGGCTTACGACTAAGAGCGGGAGGAGGTGAGCAGTTCTTC. This gives the protein CASGLRLRAGGGEQFF. This rearrangement joins TRBV12-3 or TRBV12-4 to TRBJ2-1, with TRBD2 matching over 9 bases. The junction had 17 bases not matched to a gene; V was cut back by 8 bases and J by 9 bases. This CDR3 is 16 amino acids long.

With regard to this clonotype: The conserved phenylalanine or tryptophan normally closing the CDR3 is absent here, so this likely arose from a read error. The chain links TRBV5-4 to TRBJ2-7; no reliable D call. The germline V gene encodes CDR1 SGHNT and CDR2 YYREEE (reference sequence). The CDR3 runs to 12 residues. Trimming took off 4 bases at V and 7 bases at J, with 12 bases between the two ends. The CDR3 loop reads CASSLWQEEQYS. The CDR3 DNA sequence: TGTGCCAGCAGCCTATGGCAGGAAGAGCAGTACTCC.

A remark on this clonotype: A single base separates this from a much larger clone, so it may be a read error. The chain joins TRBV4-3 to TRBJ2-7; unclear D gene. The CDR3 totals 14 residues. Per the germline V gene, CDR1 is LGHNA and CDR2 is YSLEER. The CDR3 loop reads CASNQVAVSYEQYF. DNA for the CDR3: TGCGCCAGCAACCAAGTGGCGGTCTCCTACGAGCAGTACTTC.

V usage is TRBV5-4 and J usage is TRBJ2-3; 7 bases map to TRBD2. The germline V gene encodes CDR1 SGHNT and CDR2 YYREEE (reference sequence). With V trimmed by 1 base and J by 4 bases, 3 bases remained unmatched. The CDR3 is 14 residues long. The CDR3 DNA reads TGTGCCAGCAGCTTGCCTAGCGGAGCAGATACGCAGTATTTT. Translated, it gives CASSLPSGADTQYF.

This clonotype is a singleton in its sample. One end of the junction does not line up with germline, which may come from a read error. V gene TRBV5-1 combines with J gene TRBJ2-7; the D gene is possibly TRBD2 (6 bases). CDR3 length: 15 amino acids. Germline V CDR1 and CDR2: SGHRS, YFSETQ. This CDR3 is CASSSWGGENYEQYF. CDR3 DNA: TGCGCCAGTAGCTCCTGGGGCGGGGAGAACTACGAGCAGTACTTC.

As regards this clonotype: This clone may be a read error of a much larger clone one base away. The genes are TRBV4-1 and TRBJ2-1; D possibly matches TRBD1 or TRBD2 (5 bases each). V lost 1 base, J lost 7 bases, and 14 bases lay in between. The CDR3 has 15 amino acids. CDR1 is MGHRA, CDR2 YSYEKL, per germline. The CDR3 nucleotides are TGCGCCAGCAGCCAAGTCGGACATGGCGGGAATGAGCAGTTCTTC. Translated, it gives CASSQVGHGGNEQFF.

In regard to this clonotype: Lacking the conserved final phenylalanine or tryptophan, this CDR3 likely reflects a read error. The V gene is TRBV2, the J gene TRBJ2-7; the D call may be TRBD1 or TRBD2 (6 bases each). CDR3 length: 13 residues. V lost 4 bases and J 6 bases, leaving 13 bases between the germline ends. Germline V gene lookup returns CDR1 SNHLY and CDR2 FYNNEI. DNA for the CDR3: TGTGCCAGCAGTGGAGCGGAGGGGGGCGAGCAGTACCTC. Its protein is CASSGAEGGEQYL.

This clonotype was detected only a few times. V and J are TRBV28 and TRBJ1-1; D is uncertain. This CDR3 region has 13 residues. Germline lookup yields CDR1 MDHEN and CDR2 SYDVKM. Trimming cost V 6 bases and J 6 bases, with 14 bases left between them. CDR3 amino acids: CASSKTPHPEAFF. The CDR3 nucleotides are TGTGCCAGCAGCAAGACCCCTCACCCTGAAGCTTTCTTT.